The clone carrying this T cell receptor beta chain has at least ten counts. Researchers took RNA transcripts and amplified TCR beta CDR3 regions from them. The workflow started with a first-round RT-PCR run with HTBI primers and then moved on to a second-round multiplex PCR. TCRdb reanalysed the multiplex PCR reads using MiXCR and keeps one entry per CDR3 protein. The repertoire has about 400,000 distinct CDR3 sequences, 15% to 19% of them found once; the top ten carry 5.5% to 7%. This record comes from a study of Graves' ophthalmopathy and Graves' hyperthyroidism. The CDR3 runs to 15 residues. Looked up from germline, CDR1 is MNHNS and CDR2 is SASEGT. Trimming cost V 6 bases and J 5 bases, with 19 bases left between them.

Sequenced input: peripheral blood. J is TRBJ2-5 and V is TRBV6-1, with D perhaps being TRBD1 or TRBD2 (5 bases each). This TCR was sampled from a woman aged 18-29 years with stable Graves' hyperthyroidism. Here the CDR3 reads CASSGTSRGPETQYF. The DNA of the CDR3 is TGTGCCAGCAGCGGGACCTCTCGGGGTCCCGAGACCCAGTACTTC.